A selection of T cell receptor beta chains follows, all from one sample in a study of cytomegalovirus exposure and HLA in healthy donors. This table comes from immunoSEQ multiplex PCR, and its TCRdb copy is limited to in-frame clones, with some not included. The data hold about 150,000 clones, with 76% observed a single time. The specimen sequenced was PBMCs. These receptors originate from a female donor in good health and CMV-seropositive. Both conserved end residues are part of each CDR3. A D gene is named only where the DNA matches it firmly. The size of a clone is reported for some rows only, either as once, few or many, or as a class for expanded clones.

D gene: NA; clone size: NA; V gene: TRBV9; J gene: TRBJ2-1; CDR3 DNA: TGTGCCAGCAGCGTAGGACAGAACCCCGTGAATGAGCAGTTCTTC; CDR3 protein: CASSVGQNPVNEQFF
D gene: NA; clone size: NA; V gene: TRBV19; J gene: TRBJ2-1; CDR3 DNA: TGTGCCAGTAGCCCCCGGAGCAGGGGCCCCTTCAATGAGCAGTTCTTC; CDR3 protein: CASSPRSRGPFNEQFF
D gene: TRBD1; clone size: NA; V gene: TRBV7-2; J gene: TRBJ2-2; CDR3 DNA: TGTGCCAGCAGCCCCCAGGGGGCGGGCGGGGAGCTGTTTTTT; CDR3 protein: CASSPQGAGGELFF
D gene: TRBD1; clone size: once; V gene: TRBV6-1; J gene: TRBJ1-1; CDR3 DNA: TGTGCCAGCAGTGAAAGGACAGGGAGGAGCACTGAAGCTTTCTTT; CDR3 protein: CASSERTGRSTEAFF
D gene: TRBD2; clone size: NA; V gene: TRBV6-1; J gene: TRBJ2-7; CDR3 DNA: TGTGCCAGCAGTGAAGCGATCGCGGGAGTGGGCTACGAGCAGTACTTC; CDR3 protein: CASSEAIAGVGYEQYF
D gene: NA; clone size: few; V gene: TRBV5-4; J gene: TRBJ2-7; CDR3 DNA: TGTGCCAGCAGCGCAGGACTTGCCTACGAGCAGTACTTC; CDR3 protein: CASSAGLAYEQYF
D gene: TRBD1; clone size: once; V gene: TRBV13; J gene: TRBJ1-4; CDR3 DNA: TGTGCCAGCAGCGGGGGACAGGGAGGGAGTGAAAAACTGTTTTTT; CDR3 protein: CASSGGQGGSEKLFF
D gene: NA; clone size: NA; V gene: TRBV5-4; J gene: TRBJ2-3; CDR3 DNA: TGTGCCAGCAACCAAGGCGGGGTAAGCACAGATACGCAGTATTTT; CDR3 protein: CASNQGGVSTDTQYF
D gene: TRBD2; clone size: NA; V gene: TRBV2; J gene: TRBJ2-5; CDR3 DNA: TGTGCCAGCAGCCCGGGACTAGCGGGGGGAGAGGGCCAAGAGACCCAGTACTTC; CDR3 protein: CASSPGLAGGEGQETQYF
D gene: NA; clone size: few; V gene: TRBV29-1; J gene: TRBJ2-6; CDR3 DNA: TGCAGCGTGACCACAGGGAGCTCTGGGGCCAACGTCCTGACTTTC; CDR3 protein: CSVTTGSSGANVLTF
D gene: NA; clone size: NA; V gene: TRBV7-9; J gene: TRBJ1-1; CDR3 DNA: TGTTCCAGCAGCCCGCCGGGCACTGAAGCTTTCTTT; CDR3 protein: CSSSPPGTEAFF
D gene: TRBD1; clone size: once; V gene: TRBV7-9; J gene: TRBJ1-5; CDR3 DNA: TGTGCCAGCAGCTCAGGGGGGCAAAATCAGCCCCAGCATTTT; CDR3 protein: CASSSGGQNQPQHF
D gene: NA; clone size: NA; V gene: TRBV4-2; J gene: TRBJ2-5; CDR3 DNA: TGTGCCAGCAGCCAAGGAGGAAAGACCCAGTACTTC; CDR3 protein: CASSQGGKTQYF
D gene: TRBD1; clone size: NA; V gene: TRBV19; J gene: TRBJ1-2; CDR3 DNA: TGTGCCAGTAGTTCCACTAACAGGGGCGTCTATGGCTACACCTTC; CDR3 protein: CASSSTNRGVYGYTF
D gene: TRBD2; clone size: NA; V gene: TRBV30; J gene: TRBJ2-7; CDR3 DNA: TGTGCCTGGAGTGGGCCCAGCGGGGGATCCTACGAGCAGTACTTC; CDR3 protein: CAWSGPSGGSYEQYF
D gene: TRBD2; clone size: NA; V gene: TRBV29-1; J gene: TRBJ2-7; CDR3 DNA: TGCAGCGTTGCCCTTGGGGCGGGGGGCCTATCTAACGAGCAGTACTTC; CDR3 protein: CSVALGAGGLSNEQYF
D gene: TRBD2; clone size: NA; V gene: TRBV6-6; J gene: TRBJ2-5; CDR3 DNA: TGTGCCAGCGCTCTAGCGGGGGACCTTCAAGAGACCCAGTACTTC; CDR3 protein: CASALAGDLQETQYF
D gene: TRBD1; clone size: few; V gene: TRBV18; J gene: TRBJ2-5; CDR3 DNA: TGTGCCAGCTCACCACGCCAGGGGGCGGAAGAGACCCAGTACTTC; CDR3 protein: CASSPRQGAEETQYF
D gene: TRBD2; clone size: NA; V gene: TRBV18; J gene: TRBJ2-5; CDR3 DNA: TGTGCCAGCTCACCCGGGGGGACAGAGACCCAGTACTTC; CDR3 protein: CASSPGGTETQYF
D gene: TRBD2; clone size: NA; V gene: TRBV28; J gene: TRBJ2-6; CDR3 DNA: TGTGCCAGCAGTTCGCAGGGAGGGTCTTCGTCTGGGGCCAACGTCCTGACTTTC; CDR3 protein: CASSSQGGSSSGANVLTF
D gene: NA; clone size: NA; V gene: TRBV14; J gene: TRBJ2-2; CDR3 DNA: TGTGCCAGCAGCCAAATAACCTACAGGGACCCCGGGGAGCTGTTTTTT; CDR3 protein: CASSQITYRDPGELFF
D gene: NA; clone size: NA; V gene: TRBV2; J gene: TRBJ1-6; CDR3 DNA: TGTGCCAGCTGGGGGGAAAATTCACCCCTCCACTTT; CDR3 protein: CASWGENSPLHF
D gene: TRBD2; clone size: once; V gene: TRBV4-1; J gene: TRBJ2-7; CDR3 DNA: TGCGCCAGCAGCCAGATAGCGTGGAGTAGCGGGAGGGGGGGCTACGAGCAGTACTTC; CDR3 protein: CASSQIAWSSGRGGYEQYF
D gene: NA; clone size: NA; V gene: TRBV6-1; J gene: TRBJ1-2; CDR3 DNA: TGTGCCAGCAGTGAGGTGGGGGGGCCCAGGGGCTACACCTTC; CDR3 protein: CASSEVGGPRGYTF
D gene: TRBD2; clone size: NA; V gene: TRBV9; J gene: TRBJ2-3; CDR3 DNA: TGTGCCAGCAGCCGCCTAGCGGGGGGACGAGGAAGCACAGATACGCAGTATTTT; CDR3 protein: CASSRLAGGRGSTDTQYF
D gene: TRBD2; clone size: few; V gene: TRBV4-2; J gene: TRBJ2-7; CDR3 DNA: TGTGCCAGCAGCCAAGCCCGACTAGCGGGAGGTAGGCACGAGCAGTACTTC; CDR3 protein: CASSQARLAGGRHEQYF
D gene: NA; clone size: NA; V gene: TRBV7-9; J gene: TRBJ2-1; CDR3 DNA: TGTGCCAGCAGTGAGGCACACAATGAGCAGTTCTTC; CDR3 protein: CASSEAHNEQFF
D gene: NA; clone size: NA; V gene: TRBV27; J gene: TRBJ1-3; CDR3 DNA: TGTGCCAGCAGTTCCCTCGGAAACACCATATATTTT; CDR3 protein: CASSSLGNTIYF